Below are 14 T cell receptor beta chains sequenced from a single sample in a study of shared clonotypes between healthy human individuals. TCRdb's table, derived via immunoSEQ multiplex PCR, lists solely in-frame clones and lacks some. This sample has about 990,000 clones, with around 82% found just once. Sequenced sample: memory CD4+ T cells from PBMCs. Subset of the sample: CD45RA-negative fraction. These receptors originate from a man younger than 30 in good health. Some clones in this sample may be carry-over from other donors' samples.

V gene TRBV5-6 combines with J gene TRBJ1-2; D gene ambiguous. Per the germline V gene, CDR1 is SGHDT and CDR2 is YYEEEE. Trimming removed 4 bases from V and 8 bases from J, with 12 bases in between. This CDR3 comprises 12 residues. The CDR3 loop is CASSGRTGGYTF. CDR3 bases: TGTGCCAGCAGCGGGAGGACCGGCGGCTACACCTTC.

The chain is built from TRBV4-2 and TRBJ2-2; no definite D call. CDR1 and CDR2 (germline): LGHNA, YNFKEQ. Trimming pared 2 bases from V and 5 bases from J, leaving 9 bases between. The CDR3 sequence is 14 residues long. The CDR3 loop is CASSQRVVTGELFF. DNA for the CDR3: TGTGCCAGCAGCCAAAGGGTAGTGACCGGGGAGCTGTTTTTT.

This clone was observed once. The chain combines TRBV4-1 with TRBJ1-2; the D gene is possibly TRBD1 (5 bases). The CDR3 covers 15 residues. Germline CDR1 is MGHRA and CDR2 is YSYEKL. V shed 3 bases and J shed 6 bases, with 17 bases lying between them. The CDR3 DNA follows: TGCGCCAGCAGCCACGGCGACGTAAGGGGCGATGGCTACACCTTC. Its translation: CASSHGDVRGDGYTF.

The V call is TRBV18, the J call TRBJ2-1; 9 bases match TRBD2. V lost 3 bases, J lost 7 bases, and 4 bases stayed unmatched. CDR3 length: 14 amino acids. Germline CDR1 and CDR2: KGHSH and LQKENI. The CDR3 nucleotides are TGTGCCAGCTCACCCCAAAGCGGGAGGAATGAGCAGTTCTTC. Amino acid sequence: CASSPQSGRNEQFF.

The rearrangement joins TRBV19 to TRBJ2-1; D unclear. From germline, CDR1 is LNHDA and CDR2 SQIVND (reference sequence). The CDR3 is 12 residues long. The germline V and J ends were trimmed by 8 bases and 9 bases, with 14 bases remaining between them. The DNA for the CDR3 is TGTGCCAGTGGGCCCGGGCTCAGTGAGCAGTTCTTC. This sequence encodes CASGPGLSEQFF.

The rearrangement links TRBV10-3 to TRBJ1-5; the D gene is possibly TRBD1 (6 bases). Trimming pared 3 bases from V and 3 bases from J, leaving 9 bases between. CDR1 ENHRY and CDR2 SYGVKD come from the germline V gene. The CDR3 is 14 residues long. The CDR3 here is CAISDRGYNQPQHF. DNA for the CDR3: TGTGCCATCAGTGACAGGGGATACAATCAGCCCCAGCATTTT.

This clone was observed a single time. The chain is built from TRBV23-1 and TRBJ1-1; D is uncertain. TRBV23-1 is an ORF for which the function is uncertain. V was cut by 3 bases and J by 8 bases, with 1 base left in between. This CDR3 is 9 amino acids long. The CDR3 region is CASSQEAFF. For the CDR3, the DNA is TGCGCCAGCAGTCAGGAAGCTTTCTTT.

Comment on this clone: One end of the junction does not line up with germline, which may come from a read error. This chain joins TRBV5-6 and TRBJ1-1; 9 bases map to TRBD1. CDR3 length equals 15 residues. The V gene's germline CDR1 is SGHDT and CDR2 YYEEEE. The CDR3 here is CASSTIGQGYTEAFF. The CDR3 nucleotides are TGTGCTAGCAGCACGATCGGACAGGGGTACACTGAAGCTTTCTTT.

The chain recombines TRBV28 with TRBJ2-1; tentatively, D is TRBD1 (5 bases). The CDR3 totals 13 residues. In germline, CDR1 is MDHEN, CDR2 SYDVKM. V was pared by 6 bases and J by 10 bases, with 16 bases between. This CDR3 reads CASRDNGLTEQFF. The CDR3 DNA sequence: TGTGCCAGCAGGGACAACGGGCTAACCGAGCAGTTCTTC.

The chain combines TRBV11-2 with TRBJ2-4; 7 bases are shared with TRBD1. J lost 8 bases, V lost 1 base, and 5 bases had no gene match. The CDR3 totals 14 residues. Germline V CDR1 and CDR2: SGHAT, FQNNGV. The CDR3 DNA follows: TGTGCCAGCAGCTTAGGACAGGGTTTGGACATTCAGTACTTC. Its protein is CASSLGQGLDIQYF.

This clone was picked up a small number of times. V usage is TRBV18 and J usage is TRBJ1-2, with D perhaps matching TRBD1 (5 bases). Per the germline V gene, CDR1 is KGHSH and CDR2 is LQKENI. The CDR3 length is 16 residues. The V end was cut by 2 bases, the J end by 0 bases, with 13 bases between. The CDR3 nucleotides read TGTGCCAGCTCACCATTTGGGGGGTCAGCTAACTATGGCTACACCTTC. Encoded protein: CASSPFGGSANYGYTF.

The genes are TRBV6-1 and TRBJ1-2, with D unclear. In germline, CDR1 is MNHNS, CDR2 SASEGT. The CDR3 consists of 15 residues. V lost 5 bases to trimming and J lost 8 bases, with 21 bases between them. For the CDR3, the DNA is TGTGCCAGCAGTTCACTACCCCAGACCGCGAACGGCTACACCTTC. It translates to CASSSLPQTANGYTF.

This clone was seen only once. The CDR3 sequence is CASSRGDASSYEQYF. The CDR3 DNA reads TGCGCCAGCAGTAGGGGGGACGCCTCTTCCTACGAGCAGTACTTC. This chain joins TRBV10-1 and TRBJ2-7; D may be TRBD1 or TRBD2 (6 bases each). Per the germline V gene, CDR1 is WNHNN and CDR2 is SYGVQD (reference sequence). Trimming stripped 5 bases from V and 1 base from J, with 15 bases between. CDR3 size: 15 residues.

The chain links TRBV18 to TRBJ1-5; 7 nucleotides align to TRBD1. CDR1 is KGHSH and CDR2 is LQKENI in the germline V gene. The CDR3 consists of 14 residues. V lost 6 bases to trimming and J lost 5 bases; unmatched junction nucleotides: 7. The CDR3 DNA sequence: TGTGCCAGCTCTGCTCAGGGGGGAGATCAGCCCCAGCATTTT. Encoded protein: CASSAQGGDQPQHF.